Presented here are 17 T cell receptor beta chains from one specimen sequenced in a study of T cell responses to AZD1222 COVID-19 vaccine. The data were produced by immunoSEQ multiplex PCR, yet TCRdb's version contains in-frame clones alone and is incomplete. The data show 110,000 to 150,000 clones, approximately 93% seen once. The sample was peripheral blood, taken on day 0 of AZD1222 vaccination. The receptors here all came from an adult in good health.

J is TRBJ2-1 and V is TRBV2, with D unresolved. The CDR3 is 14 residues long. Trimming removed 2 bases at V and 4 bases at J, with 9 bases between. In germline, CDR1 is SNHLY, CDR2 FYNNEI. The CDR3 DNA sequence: TGTGCCAGCAGTGAAACCGTAGCTTACAATGAGCAGTTCTTC. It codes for CASSETVAYNEQFF. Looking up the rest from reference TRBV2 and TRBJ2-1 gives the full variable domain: EPEVTQTPSHQVTQMGQEVILRCVPISNHLYFYWYRQILGQKVEFLVSFYNNEISEKSEIFDDQFSVERPDGSNFTLKIRSTKLEDSAMYFCASSETVAYNEQFFGPGTRLTVL.

CDR3 nucleotide sequence: TGTGCCACCAGTGATTGGGAAGGGGAGACCCAGTACTTC. Amino acid sequence: CATSDWEGETQYF. The chain has TRBV24-1 and TRBJ2-5; D remains ambiguous. Looked up from germline, CDR1 is KGHDR and CDR2 is SFDVKD. This CDR3 comprises 13 residues. V lost 2 bases, J lost 5 bases, and 8 bases lay in between.

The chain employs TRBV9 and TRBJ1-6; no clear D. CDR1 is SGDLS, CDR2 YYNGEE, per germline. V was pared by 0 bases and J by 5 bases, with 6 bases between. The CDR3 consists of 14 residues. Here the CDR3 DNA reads TGTGCCAGCAGCGTAGGGGCCCATAATTCACCCCTCCACTTT. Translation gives CASSVGAHNSPLHF.

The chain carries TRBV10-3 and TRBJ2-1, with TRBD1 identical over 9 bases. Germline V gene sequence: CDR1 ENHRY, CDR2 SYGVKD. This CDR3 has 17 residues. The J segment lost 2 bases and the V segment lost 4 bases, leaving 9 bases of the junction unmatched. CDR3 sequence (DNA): TGTGCCATCAGTGGTCGACAGGGGGGTTCACCCTACAATGAGCAGTTCTTC. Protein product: CAISGRQGGSPYNEQFF.

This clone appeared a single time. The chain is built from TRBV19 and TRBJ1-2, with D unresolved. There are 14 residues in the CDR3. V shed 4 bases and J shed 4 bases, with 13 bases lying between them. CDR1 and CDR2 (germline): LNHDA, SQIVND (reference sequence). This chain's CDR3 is CASSTSTQPYGYTF. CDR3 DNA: TGTGCCAGTAGTACCTCGACTCAACCCTATGGCTACACCTTC.

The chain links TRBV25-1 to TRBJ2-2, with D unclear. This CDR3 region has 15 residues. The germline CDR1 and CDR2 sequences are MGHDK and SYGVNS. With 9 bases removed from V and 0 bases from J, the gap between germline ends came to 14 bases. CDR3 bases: TGTGCCAGAATCCACCCGAAGTCGAACACCGGGGAGCTGTTTTTT. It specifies CARIHPKSNTGELFF.

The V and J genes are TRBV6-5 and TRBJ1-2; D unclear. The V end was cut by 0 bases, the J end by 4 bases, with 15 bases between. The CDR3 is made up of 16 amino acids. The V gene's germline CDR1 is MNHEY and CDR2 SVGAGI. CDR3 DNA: TGTGCCAGCAGTTACTCGACCGGGGAAGAGATCTATGGCTACACCTTC. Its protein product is CASSYSTGEEIYGYTF.

The DNA for the CDR3 is TGTGCCAGCACCCGGACCTCATACGAGCAGTACTTC. Amino acids: CASTRTSYEQYF. The chain recombines TRBV12-3 or TRBV12-4 with TRBJ2-7; D call uncertain. The CDR3 spans 12 residues. The ends were cut back, 7 bases at V and 4 bases at J, with 11 bases in the middle.

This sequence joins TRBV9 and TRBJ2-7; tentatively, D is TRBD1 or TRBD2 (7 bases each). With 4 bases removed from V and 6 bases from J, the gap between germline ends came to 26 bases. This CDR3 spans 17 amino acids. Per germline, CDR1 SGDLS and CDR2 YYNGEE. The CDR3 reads CASSPPWGGTDLVEQYF. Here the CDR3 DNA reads TGTGCCAGCAGCCCACCTTGGGGAGGGACAGACTTGGTCGAGCAGTACTTC. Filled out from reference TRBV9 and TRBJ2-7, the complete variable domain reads DSGVTQTPKHLITATGQRVTLRCSPRSGDLSVYWYQQSLDQGLQFLIQYYNGEERAKGNILERFSAQQFPDLHSELNLSSLELGDSALYFCASSPPWGGTDLVEQYFGPGTRLTVT.

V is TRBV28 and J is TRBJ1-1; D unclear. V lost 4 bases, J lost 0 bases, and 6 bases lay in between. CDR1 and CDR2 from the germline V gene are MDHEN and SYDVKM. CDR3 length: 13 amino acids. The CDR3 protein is CASSSVMNTEAFF. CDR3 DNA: TGTGCCAGCAGTTCAGTGATGAACACTGAAGCTTTCTTT.

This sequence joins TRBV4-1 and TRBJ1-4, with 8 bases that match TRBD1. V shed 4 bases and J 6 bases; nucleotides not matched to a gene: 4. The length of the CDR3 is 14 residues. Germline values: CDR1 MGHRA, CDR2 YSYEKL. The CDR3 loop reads CASSLGQADEKLFF. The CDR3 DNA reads TGCGCCAGCAGCCTGGGACAGGCGGATGAAAAACTGTTTTTT.

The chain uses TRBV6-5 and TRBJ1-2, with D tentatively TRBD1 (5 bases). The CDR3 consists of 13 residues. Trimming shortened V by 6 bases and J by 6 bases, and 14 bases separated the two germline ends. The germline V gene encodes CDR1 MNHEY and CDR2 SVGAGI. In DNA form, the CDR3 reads TGTGCCAGCAGGCGGGGGAAAGAGAATGGCTACACCTTC. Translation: CASRRGKENGYTF.

CDR3 loop: CASRGTANEKLFF. In nucleotides, the CDR3 is TGTGCCAGCAGGGGGACAGCGAATGAAAAACTGTTTTTT. The chain links TRBV28 to TRBJ1-4, with 7 bases fitting TRBD1. The CDR3 has 13 residues. Unmatched junction bases numbered 3, after V lost 6 bases and J lost 5 bases. The germline V gene encodes CDR1 MDHEN and CDR2 SYDVKM.

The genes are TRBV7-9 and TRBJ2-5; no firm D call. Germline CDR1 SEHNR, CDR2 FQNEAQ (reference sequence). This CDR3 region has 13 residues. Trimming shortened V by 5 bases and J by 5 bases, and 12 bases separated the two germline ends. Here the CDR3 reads CASSPESRETQYF. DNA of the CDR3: TGTGCCAGCAGCCCGGAAAGTCGGGAGACCCAGTACTTC.

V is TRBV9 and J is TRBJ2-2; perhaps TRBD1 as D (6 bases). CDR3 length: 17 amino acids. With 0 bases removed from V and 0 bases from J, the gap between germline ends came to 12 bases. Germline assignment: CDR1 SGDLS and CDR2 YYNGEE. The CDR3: CASSVGTGWPNTGELFF. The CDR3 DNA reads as TGTGCCAGCAGCGTAGGTACAGGGTGGCCGAACACCGGGGAGCTGTTTTTT.

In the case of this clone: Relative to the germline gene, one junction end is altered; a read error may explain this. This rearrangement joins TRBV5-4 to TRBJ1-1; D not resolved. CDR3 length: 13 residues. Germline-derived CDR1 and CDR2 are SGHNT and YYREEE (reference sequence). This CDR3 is CASSLGTNAEAFF. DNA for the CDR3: TGTGCCAGCAGCTTGGGGACGAACGCTGAAGCTTTCTTT.

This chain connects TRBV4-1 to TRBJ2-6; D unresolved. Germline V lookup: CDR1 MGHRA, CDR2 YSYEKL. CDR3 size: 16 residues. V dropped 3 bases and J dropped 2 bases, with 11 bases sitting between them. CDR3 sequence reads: CASSQETTTGANVLTF. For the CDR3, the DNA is TGCGCCAGCAGCCAGGAGACGACAACTGGGGCCAACGTCCTGACTTTC.